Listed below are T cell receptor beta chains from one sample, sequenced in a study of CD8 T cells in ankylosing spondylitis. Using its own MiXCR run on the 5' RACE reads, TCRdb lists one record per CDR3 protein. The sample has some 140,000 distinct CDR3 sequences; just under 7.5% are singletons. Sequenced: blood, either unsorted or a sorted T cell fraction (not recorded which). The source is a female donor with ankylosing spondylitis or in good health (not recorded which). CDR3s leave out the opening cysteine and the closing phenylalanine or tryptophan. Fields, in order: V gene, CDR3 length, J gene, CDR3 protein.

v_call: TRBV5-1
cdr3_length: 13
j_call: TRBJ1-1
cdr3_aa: ASSVLTAMNTEAF

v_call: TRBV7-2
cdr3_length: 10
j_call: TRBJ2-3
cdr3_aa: ASSLITDTQY

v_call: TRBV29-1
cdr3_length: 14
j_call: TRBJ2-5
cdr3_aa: SVEESGGHSQETQY

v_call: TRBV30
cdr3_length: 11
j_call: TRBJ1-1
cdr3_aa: AWSGGRATEAF

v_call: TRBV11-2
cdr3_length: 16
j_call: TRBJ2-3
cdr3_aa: ASSSQGLRGVSTDTQY

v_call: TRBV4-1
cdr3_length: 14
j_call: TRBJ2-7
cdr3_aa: ASSQPRDRLFYEQY

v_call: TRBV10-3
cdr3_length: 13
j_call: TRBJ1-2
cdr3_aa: AISEQGIGNYGYT

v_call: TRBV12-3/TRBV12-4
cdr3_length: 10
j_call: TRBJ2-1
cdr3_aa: ASSFRGYEQF

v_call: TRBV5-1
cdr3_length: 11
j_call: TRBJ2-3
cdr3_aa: ASSERGPDTQY

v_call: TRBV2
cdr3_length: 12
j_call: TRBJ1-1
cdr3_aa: ASSATPGQTEAF

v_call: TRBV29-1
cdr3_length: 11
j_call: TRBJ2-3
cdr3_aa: SGSQGSTDTQY

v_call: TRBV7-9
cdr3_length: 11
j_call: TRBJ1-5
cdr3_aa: ASSPRWDGPQH

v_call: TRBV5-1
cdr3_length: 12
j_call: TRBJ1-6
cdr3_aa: ASSIQGGNSPLH

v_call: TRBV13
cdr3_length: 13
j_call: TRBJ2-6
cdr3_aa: ASSLGHSGANVLT

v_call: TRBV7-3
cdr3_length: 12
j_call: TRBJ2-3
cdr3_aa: ASSLFQGADTQY

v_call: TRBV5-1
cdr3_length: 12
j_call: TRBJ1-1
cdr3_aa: ASSRRTVNTEAF

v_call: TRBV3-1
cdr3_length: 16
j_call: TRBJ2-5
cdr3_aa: ASSQGERLVSAQETQY

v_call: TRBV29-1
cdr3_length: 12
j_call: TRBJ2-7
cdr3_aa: SVLGGSNRYEQY

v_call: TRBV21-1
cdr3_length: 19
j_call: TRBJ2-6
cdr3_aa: ASSNRPGSLVLRRGANVLT

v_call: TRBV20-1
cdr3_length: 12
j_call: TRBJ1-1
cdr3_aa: STRVWGPNTEAF

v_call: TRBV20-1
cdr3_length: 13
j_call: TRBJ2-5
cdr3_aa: SAAPLAGVGETQY

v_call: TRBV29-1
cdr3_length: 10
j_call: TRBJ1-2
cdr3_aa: SVVDRVNGYT

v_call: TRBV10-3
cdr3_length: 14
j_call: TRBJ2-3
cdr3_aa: AISGPTGASTDTQY

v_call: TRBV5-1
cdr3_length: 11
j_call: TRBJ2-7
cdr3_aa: ASSLGESYEQY

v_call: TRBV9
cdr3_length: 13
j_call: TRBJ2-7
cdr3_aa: ASSVESGGTYEQY

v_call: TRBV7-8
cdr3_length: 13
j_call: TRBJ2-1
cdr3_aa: ASSLSASSYNEQF

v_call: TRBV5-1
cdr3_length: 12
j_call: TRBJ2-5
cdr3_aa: ASSLAGQGETQY

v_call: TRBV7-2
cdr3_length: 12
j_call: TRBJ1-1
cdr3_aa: ASSVDPAGTEAF

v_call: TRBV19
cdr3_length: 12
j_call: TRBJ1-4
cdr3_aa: ASCQPDDGEKLF

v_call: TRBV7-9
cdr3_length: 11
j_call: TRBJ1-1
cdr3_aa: ASSFPGVTEAF

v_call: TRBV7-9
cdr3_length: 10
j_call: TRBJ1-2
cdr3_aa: ASSLAVDGCT

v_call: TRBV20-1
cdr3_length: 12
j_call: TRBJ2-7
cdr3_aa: SATTGTYSYEQY

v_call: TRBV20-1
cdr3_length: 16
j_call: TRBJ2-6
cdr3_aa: SAALRDRGFPGANVLT

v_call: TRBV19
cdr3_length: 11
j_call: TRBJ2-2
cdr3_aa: ASRLQGPGELF

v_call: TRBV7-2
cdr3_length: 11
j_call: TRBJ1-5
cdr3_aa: ASSPGREQPQH

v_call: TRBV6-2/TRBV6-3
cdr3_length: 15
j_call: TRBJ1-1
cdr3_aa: ASSYRRQGVMNTEAF

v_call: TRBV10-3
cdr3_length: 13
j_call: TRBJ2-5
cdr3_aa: AISEPPGGKETQY

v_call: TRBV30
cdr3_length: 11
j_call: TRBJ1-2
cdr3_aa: ARLGGGMKGYT

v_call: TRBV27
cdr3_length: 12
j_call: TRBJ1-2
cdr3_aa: ASRLNQGAGGYT

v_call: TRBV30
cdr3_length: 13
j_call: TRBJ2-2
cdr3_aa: AWSGGLLKTGELF

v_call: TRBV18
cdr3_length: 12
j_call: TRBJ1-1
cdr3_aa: ASSGRGANTEAF

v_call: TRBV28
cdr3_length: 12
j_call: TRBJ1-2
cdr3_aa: ASSLGLQNYGYT

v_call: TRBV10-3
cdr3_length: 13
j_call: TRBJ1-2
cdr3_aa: AISEEVGRSAGYT

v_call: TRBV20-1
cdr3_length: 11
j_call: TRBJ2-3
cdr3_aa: SARVRARDTQY

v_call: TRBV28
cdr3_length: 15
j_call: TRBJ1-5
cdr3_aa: ASSWTGGIGRNQPQH

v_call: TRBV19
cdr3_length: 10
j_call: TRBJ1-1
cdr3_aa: ASTLRAGEAF

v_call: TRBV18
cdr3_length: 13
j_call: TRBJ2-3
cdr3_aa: ASSPLAGETDTQY

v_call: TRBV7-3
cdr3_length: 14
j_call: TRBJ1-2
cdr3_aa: ASSTQVFSGNYGYT

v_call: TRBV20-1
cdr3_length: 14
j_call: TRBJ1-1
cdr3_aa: SARDPQGGWNTEAF

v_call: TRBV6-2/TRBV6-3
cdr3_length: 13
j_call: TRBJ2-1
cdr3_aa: ASSYGLPRGNEQF

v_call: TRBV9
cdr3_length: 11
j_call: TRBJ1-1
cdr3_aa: ASSVNGNTEAF

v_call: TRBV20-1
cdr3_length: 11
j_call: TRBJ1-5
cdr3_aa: SASSGGGQPQH

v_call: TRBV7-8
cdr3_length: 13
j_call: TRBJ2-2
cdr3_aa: ASSTQTGSTGELF

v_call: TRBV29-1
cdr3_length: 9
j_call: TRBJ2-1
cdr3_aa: SWDRSNEQF

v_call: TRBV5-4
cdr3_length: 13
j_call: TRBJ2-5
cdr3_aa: ASSNRQGMGETQY

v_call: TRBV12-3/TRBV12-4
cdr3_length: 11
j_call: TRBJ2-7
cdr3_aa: ASSLLSSEEQY

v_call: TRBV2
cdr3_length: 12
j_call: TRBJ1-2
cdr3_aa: ASVEQGVNYGYT

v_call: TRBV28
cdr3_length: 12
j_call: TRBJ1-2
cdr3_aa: ASSSGQGNYGYT

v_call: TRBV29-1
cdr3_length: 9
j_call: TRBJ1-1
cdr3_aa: SVEDLDEAF

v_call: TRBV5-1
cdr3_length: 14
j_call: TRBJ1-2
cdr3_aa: ASSPPIWEGKNGYT